Listed below are T cell receptor beta chains from one sample, sequenced in a study of CD8 T cells in cerebrospinal fluid in Alzheimer's disease. Reprocessing the 10x single-cell sequencing reads, TCRdb reports a single entry for every CDR3 protein and omits DNA. The table lists over 1,400 distinct CDR3 sequences. Sequencing was carried out using cerebrospinal fluid. Source of these receptors: a human donor with Alzheimer's disease. The CDR3 runs from the conserved cysteine through the conserved F or W. Only some rows state a clone size, as once, few, many or a class for expanded clones.

clone size: medium-sized
J gene: TRBJ1-5
V gene: TRBV19
CDR3 protein: CASRRRGQGLINQPQHF

clone size: NA
J gene: TRBJ2-1
V gene: TRBV5-4
CDR3 protein: CASSLGDSLFEEQFF

clone size: large
J gene: TRBJ1-2
V gene: TRBV7-9
CDR3 protein: CASSPGTGGSYGYTF

clone size: large
J gene: TRBJ2-1
V gene: TRBV5-1
CDR3 protein: CASSLGGNEQFF

clone size: medium-sized
J gene: TRBJ1-1
V gene: TRBV20-1
CDR3 protein: CSARDWVNTEAFF

clone size: medium-sized
J gene: TRBJ2-7
V gene: TRBV19
CDR3 protein: CASSRRLPETSDSYEQYF

clone size: medium-sized
J gene: TRBJ1-3
V gene: TRBV7-8
CDR3 protein: CASSFSGRSSGNTIYF

clone size: medium-sized
J gene: TRBJ2-7
V gene: TRBV20-1
CDR3 protein: CSAQGAREQYF

clone size: large
J gene: TRBJ2-1
V gene: TRBV10-3
CDR3 protein: CAIGNSESYNEQFF

clone size: medium-sized
J gene: TRBJ2-1
V gene: TRBV27
CDR3 protein: CASSPLPGEQFF

clone size: large
J gene: TRBJ2-3
V gene: TRBV15
CDR3 protein: CATSRDSGARADTQYF

clone size: large
J gene: TRBJ2-3
V gene: TRBV20-1
CDR3 protein: CSAAPPSVSTDTQYF

clone size: medium-sized
J gene: TRBJ1-2
V gene: TRBV28
CDR3 protein: CASSTRTPYYGYTF

clone size: medium-sized
J gene: TRBJ2-2
V gene: TRBV10-3
CDR3 protein: CAIFGGAGELFF

clone size: medium-sized
J gene: TRBJ2-1
V gene: TRBV9
CDR3 protein: CASSPSGNRYNEQFF

clone size: medium-sized
J gene: TRBJ2-3
V gene: TRBV6-1
CDR3 protein: CASSDFGLGTDTQYF

clone size: medium-sized
J gene: TRBJ2-7
V gene: TRBV6-5
CDR3 protein: CASSYRSSAFSEQYF

clone size: medium-sized
J gene: TRBJ2-1
V gene: TRBV30
CDR3 protein: CAWGAGLYNEQFF

clone size: medium-sized
J gene: TRBJ2-3
V gene: TRBV25-1
CDR3 protein: CASSEVSSGSTDTQYF

clone size: large
J gene: TRBJ2-1
V gene: TRBV7-8
CDR3 protein: CASSPRASGNEQFF

clone size: large
J gene: TRBJ2-1
V gene: TRBV10-1
CDR3 protein: CASSGFFDQSGRSSYNEQFF

clone size: medium-sized
J gene: TRBJ1-6
V gene: TRBV27
CDR3 protein: CASSQGYNSPLHF

clone size: medium-sized
J gene: TRBJ2-7
V gene: TRBV5-1
CDR3 protein: CASRTTGSSYEQYF

clone size: medium-sized
J gene: TRBJ1-2
V gene: TRBV20-1
CDR3 protein: CSALNPDGHYGYTF

clone size: medium-sized
J gene: TRBJ1-1
V gene: TRBV11-2
CDR3 protein: CASSLQDRAGAFF

clone size: medium-sized
J gene: TRBJ2-7
V gene: TRBV12-5
CDR3 protein: CASARDFSYEQYF